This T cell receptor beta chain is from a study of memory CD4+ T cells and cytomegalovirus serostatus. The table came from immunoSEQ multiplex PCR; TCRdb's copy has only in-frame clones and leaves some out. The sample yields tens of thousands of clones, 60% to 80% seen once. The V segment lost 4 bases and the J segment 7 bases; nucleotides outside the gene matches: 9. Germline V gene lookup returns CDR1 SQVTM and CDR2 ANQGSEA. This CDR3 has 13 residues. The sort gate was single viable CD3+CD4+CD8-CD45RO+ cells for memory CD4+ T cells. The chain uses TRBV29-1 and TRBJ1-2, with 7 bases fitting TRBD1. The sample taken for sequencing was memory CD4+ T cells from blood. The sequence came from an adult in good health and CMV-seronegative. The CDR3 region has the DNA TGCAGCGTTGTTATAGGGGGCGCGGGTGGCTACACCTTC. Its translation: CSVVIGGAGGYTF.